This TCR beta chain was sequenced in a study of siplizumab effects on memory and regulatory T cells. Libraries were prepared by immunoSEQ multiplex PCR; TCRdb keeps only in-frame clonotypes and omits some of them. The sample carries some 80,000 clones, roughly 94% recorded once. General study points: The drug siplizumab significantly decreased the alloreactive sequences that could be traced to unstimulated CD4+ memory cells. Roughly 75-95% of proliferating CD4+ or CD8+ clones lacked a naive or memory phenotype that could be assigned.

Comment on this clone: The target antigen is unknown.

CDR3 size: 15 residues. V was clipped by 3 bases and J by 9 bases; unmatched bases: 11. Germline CDR1 and CDR2: LNHDA and SQIVND (reference sequence). This receptor was taken from a human donor in good health. Sequencing was carried out using CD8+ T cells sorted from blood. This sequence joins TRBV19 and TRBJ2-1; TRBD2 agrees at 7 bases. CDR3 region: CASSIKREVLSEQFF. The CDR3 nucleotides read TGTGCCAGTAGTATTAAGCGGGAAGTCCTCAGTGAGCAGTTCTTC.